The source of this TCR beta chain is a study of shared clonotypes between healthy human individuals. Across the whole study: Donors were two women and a few men aged 18 to 49. Findings and limits, study-wide: Among a handful of donors, approximately 4.6% of naive CD4 clonotypes were found in common. For sorted subsets, rarefaction showed incomplete sequencing despite large depth.

Looked up from germline, CDR1 is LNHDA and CDR2 is SQIVND (reference sequence). V was clipped by 6 bases and J by 9 bases, with 15 bases between them. The CDR3 has 14 residues. As regards this clone: Its specificity is unknown.

Replicate sorted-subset PCRs were loaded with approximately 190 ng DNA, about 28,000 T cell genomes. Clones were sequenced by immunoSEQ multiplex PCR, and TCRdb holds only the in-frame ones, with some missing. The sample records about 2 million clones, 85% to 95% being singletons. Naive CD8 cells lacked CD45RO, underwent positive selection for CCR7 and left out terminally differentiated effector memory CD45RA+ cells. Sequenced: naive CD8+ T cells sorted from blood. This chain connects TRBV19 to TRBJ1-6; D possibly corresponds to TRBD1 (5 bases). The clonotype originates from a young man in good health. The CDR3 reads CASRYQGDGSPLHF. DNA of the CDR3: TGTGCCAGTAGATACCAGGGTGACGGTTCACCCCTCCACTTT.